What follows are 9 T cell receptor beta chains derived from one specimen sequenced in a study of neurological immune-mediated disorders. Time point denoted: longitudinal time-point 2. TCRdb analysed the 5' RACE reads with MiXCR anew, one entry per CDR3 protein. Here the sample spans approximately 82,000 distinct CDR3 sequences, over 10% being singletons. Material for sequencing was PBMCs. These receptors originate from a female donor with HTLV-1-associated myelopathy (HAM/TSP).

This clonotype appeared many times. This chain joins TRBV5-1 and TRBJ1-2, with D hard to call. The CDR3 length is 15 residues. V was cut by 0 bases and J by 3 bases, with 12 bases left in between. In germline, CDR1 is SGHRS, CDR2 YFSETQ. In nucleotides, the CDR3 is TGCGCCAGCAGCTTGGACGGCAGAGATTACTATGGCTACACCTTC. Its protein product is CASSLDGRDYYGYTF.

The V call is TRBV20-1, the J call TRBJ2-7; possibly TRBD1 for D (5 bases). Germline V gives CDR1 DFQATT, CDR2 SNEGSKA (reference sequence). This CDR3 region has 13 residues. The ends were cut back, 1 base at V and 2 bases at J, with 9 bases in the middle. The CDR3 protein is CSARGTQAYEQYF. The DNA of the CDR3 is TGCAGTGCTAGAGGGACACAGGCCTACGAGCAGTACTTC.

Points on this clonotype: One end of the junction does not line up with germline, which may come from a read error. This rearrangement joins TRBV28 to TRBJ2-7; perhaps TRBD1 as D (6 bases). Germline V gives CDR1 MDHEN, CDR2 SYDVKM. The CDR3 length is 13 residues. Written as DNA, the CDR3 is TGTGCCAGCAGTTTATCTGGGGTCTGGGGGCTAGACTTC. Protein: CASSLSGVWGLDF.

This clonotype was seen many times. The chain is built from TRBV24-1 and TRBJ1-5; unclear D gene. In germline, CDR1 is KGHDR, CDR2 SFDVKD. The CDR3 consists of 13 residues. V was shortened by 5 bases and J by 5 bases, with 9 bases between the two germline ends. CDR3 residues: CATSVEGDQPQHF. The CDR3 DNA reads as TGTGCCACCAGTGTTGAGGGCGATCAGCCCCAGCATTTT.

This clonotype was counted many times. V and J are TRBV7-9 and TRBJ2-1; no clear D gene. Looked up from germline, CDR1 is SEHNR and CDR2 is FQNEAQ (reference sequence). V was cut by 5 bases and J by 6 bases, with 8 bases left in between. The CDR3 has 12 residues. The CDR3 DNA follows: TGTGCCAGCAGCAAAGACCGCAATGAGCAGTTCTTC. It encodes CASSKDRNEQFF.

This clonotype was counted at least ten times. The rearrangement joins TRBV24-1 to TRBJ2-2, with D possibly being TRBD2 (6 bases). This CDR3 is 14 amino acids long. With 5 bases removed from V and 4 bases from J, the gap between germline ends came to 10 bases. Germline V gives CDR1 KGHDR, CDR2 SFDVKD. Here the CDR3 DNA reads TGTGCCACCAGTGTCGCCGGGGGCACCGGGGAGCTGTTTTTT. It yields the protein CATSVAGGTGELFF.

This clonotype was seen at least ten times. The V call is TRBV5-1, the J call TRBJ1-1, with D uncertain. V was cut by 0 bases and J by 3 bases, with 9 bases left in between. From germline, CDR1 is SGHRS and CDR2 YFSETQ. The CDR3 has 14 amino acids. The chain's CDR3 is CASSLAGQYTEAFF. DNA for the CDR3: TGCGCCAGCAGCTTGGCCGGTCAGTACACTGAAGCTTTCTTT.

This clonotype was found many times. The rearrangement links TRBV6-5 to TRBJ1-1; D is possibly TRBD1 (5 bases). With 2 bases removed from V and 3 bases from J, the gap between germline ends came to 7 bases. This CDR3 is 13 amino acids long. Looked up from germline, CDR1 is MNHEY and CDR2 is SVGAGI. CDR3 residues: CASSYGGYTEAFF. CDR3 in DNA: TGTGCCAGCAGTTACGGGGGGTACACTGAAGCTTTCTTT.

The table lists this clonotype with many counts. The chain joins TRBV29-1 to TRBJ1-1; the D is unclear. The CDR3 consists of 15 residues. Between the trimmed V and J ends, which lost 2 bases and 0 bases, there was a span of 13 bases. Germline lookup yields CDR1 SQVTM and CDR2 ANQGSEA. The CDR3 is CSVECRAHMNTEAFF. The DNA of the CDR3 is TGCAGCGTTGAATGCCGGGCCCACATGAACACTGAAGCTTTCTTT.